The 28 T cell receptor beta chains below come from one sample, sequenced in a study of neoadjuvant anti-PD-1 for oral cavity cancer. Using immunoSEQ multiplex PCR, the repertoire was profiled, and TCRdb retains in-frame clones only, with some absent. The repertoire has around 20,000 clones, about 65% of them found once; the top ten carry over 2.5%. Source: PBMCs, taken before nivolumab (anti-PD-1) treatment. These TCRs come from a person between 35 and 79 years old with oral cavity squamous cell carcinoma.

The chain is built from TRBV7-8 and TRBJ1-2; TRBD1 matches at 8 bases. V was clipped by 5 bases and J by 7 bases; unmatched bases: 12. This CDR3 has 15 amino acids. Per germline, CDR1 SGHVS and CDR2 FQNEAQ. DNA of the CDR3: TGTGCCAGCAGCCCTAAGGCAGGGGGCAACGGTGGCTACACCTTC. It codes for CASSPKAGGNGGYTF.

Notes on this clone: Germline is not matched at one junction end, which may reflect a read error. The chain links TRBV28 to TRBJ1-2; D gene uncertain. Germline CDR1 is MDHEN and CDR2 is SYDVKM. CDR3 size: 13 residues. CDR3 protein: CASSLTMNYGYTF. CDR3 nucleotide sequence: TGTGCAAGCAGTTTGACGATGAACTATGGCTACACCTTC.

This chain connects TRBV19 to TRBJ1-1, with TRBD1 matching over 7 bases. Trimming took 2 bases from V and 4 from J; bases not matched to a gene: 7. Per germline, CDR1 LNHDA and CDR2 SQIVND (reference sequence). The CDR3 loop spans 15 amino acids. The CDR3 spells CASSIKTGSSTEAFF. Here the CDR3 DNA reads TGTGCCAGTAGTATAAAGACAGGGTCCAGCACTGAAGCTTTCTTT. The variable domain in full, with the rest retrieved from reference TRBV19 and TRBJ1-1, is DGGITQSPKYLFRKEGQNVTLSCEQNLNHDAMYWYRQDPGQGLRLIYYSQIVNDFQKGDIAEGYSVSREKKESFPLTVTSAQKNPTAFYLCASSIKTGSSTEAFFGQGTRLTVV.

The V call is TRBV6-5, the J call TRBJ1-5, with no clear D. The CDR3 is 11 amino acids. V dropped 4 bases and J dropped 11 bases, with 9 bases sitting between them. Germline assignment: CDR1 MNHEY and CDR2 SVGAGI. This CDR3 is CASSFSEAQHF. The CDR3 DNA is TGTGCCAGCAGTTTCAGCGAGGCCCAGCATTTT.

This clone appeared once. The CDR3 coding sequence is TGTGCCAGCAGGCCAAGACAGGGGTCCTTTTACGAGCAGTACTTC. As protein: CASRPRQGSFYEQYF. The chain is built from TRBV28 and TRBJ2-7; TRBD1 agrees at 8 bases. V shed 6 bases and J 4 bases; nucleotides not matched to a gene: 11. CDR3 size: 15 residues. Germline CDR1 reads MDHEN; CDR2 reads SYDVKM. Supplemented by reference TRBV28 and TRBJ2-7, the full variable domain reads DVKVTQSSRYLVKRTGEKVFLECVQDMDHENMFWYRQDPGLGLRLIYFSYDVKMKEKGDIPEGYSVSREKKERFSLILESASTNQTSMYLCASRPRQGSFYEQYFGPGTRLTVT.

The genes are TRBV6-6 and TRBJ2-5; weak D call: TRBD2 (6 bases). The CDR3 spans 14 residues. V was trimmed by 2 bases and J by 0 bases, leaving 7 bases between them. Germline values: CDR1 MNHNY, CDR2 SVGAGI (reference sequence). The CDR3 DNA follows: TGTGCCAGCAGTTACCCGGGGGACCAAGAGACCCAGTACTTC. Translated, it gives CASSYPGDQETQYF.

This clone was counted only a few times. The V gene is TRBV4-1, the J gene TRBJ2-2; the D is unclear. The germline gives CDR1 MGHRA, CDR2 YSYEKL. There are 18 residues in the CDR3. V lost 3 bases and J lost 5, with 22 bases in between. As DNA, the CDR3 is TGCGCCAGCAGCCAGGATACCCCGGGTTTCCCGAGGACCGGGGAGCTGTTTTTT. It yields the protein CASSQDTPGFPRTGELFF.

V gene TRBV4-2 combines with J gene TRBJ1-1; D unresolved. Trimming shortened V by 0 bases and J by 1 base, and 6 bases separated the two germline ends. The CDR3 spans 14 residues. CDR1 LGHNA and CDR2 YNFKEQ come from the germline V gene. CDR3 sequence reads: CASSQDLSNTEAFF. CDR3 sequence (DNA): TGTGCCAGCAGCCAAGACCTTTCGAACACTGAAGCTTTCTTT.

The chain links TRBV7-3 to TRBJ2-5, with TRBD2 as a possible D gene (6 bases). The CDR3 runs 14 residues. V gave up 3 bases and J gave up 4 bases, with 12 bases separating them. Germline V gives CDR1 SGHTA, CDR2 FQGTGA. CDR3 residues: CASSFVGSGETQYF. The CDR3 DNA reads as TGTGCCAGCAGCTTTGTCGGGAGTGGAGAGACCCAGTACTTC.

This sequence joins TRBV6-7 and TRBJ2-2; D gene uncertain. TRBV6-7 is an ORF, and what it does is uncertain. CDR3 length equals 12 residues. The V and J ends lost 6 bases and 0 bases respectively, with 2 bases between them. The CDR3 sequence: CASRPNTGELFF. DNA of the CDR3: TGTGCCAGCAGACCGAACACCGGGGAGCTGTTTTTT.

V gene TRBV6-6 combines with J gene TRBJ2-6, with unresolved D. V was clipped by 5 bases and J by 0 bases, with 5 bases between them. Germline V gene sequence: CDR1 MNHNY, CDR2 SVGAGI (reference sequence). The CDR3 spans 14 residues. CDR3 protein: CASSQLSGANVLTF. The CDR3 DNA reads TGTGCCAGCAGTCAGCTCTCTGGGGCCAACGTCCTGACTTTC.

The chain is built from TRBV30 and TRBJ2-5; 7 bases are a match to TRBD2. V shed 2 bases and J 4 bases; nucleotides not matched to a gene: 10. Germline V CDR1 and CDR2: GTSNPN, SVGIG (reference sequence). There are 15 residues in the CDR3. The CDR3 DNA reads TGTGCCTGGAGTTCGACTAGCTACTTGCTAGAGACCCAGTACTTC. It codes for CAWSSTSYLLETQYF.

The chain is built from TRBV11-3 and TRBJ2-7; D is possibly TRBD1 or TRBD2 (5 bases each). The CDR3 contains 13 residues. V was cut by 5 bases and J by 3 bases, with 11 bases left in between. Per the germline V gene, CDR1 is SGHNT and CDR2 is YENEEA. In DNA, the CDR3 is TGTGCCAGCAGCGGGGGATCTGGCTACGAGCAGTACTTC. It encodes CASSGGSGYEQYF.

The genes are TRBV10-2 and TRBJ1-2, with TRBD1 matching over 9 bases. V lost 2 bases to trimming and J lost 6 bases; unmatched junction nucleotides: 4. Germline values: CDR1 WSHSY, CDR2 SAAADI. This CDR3 is built from 14 residues. CDR3 bases: TGCGCCAGCAGTGAGGTGGACAGGGGTAATGGCTACACCTTC. Translation: CASSEVDRGNGYTF.

V is TRBV6-1 and J is TRBJ1-1; 8 nucleotides match TRBD1. The CDR3 is made up of 14 amino acids. The ends lost 8 bases at V and 0 bases at J; junction bases unmatched: 5. In germline, CDR1 is MNHNS, CDR2 SASEGT. The CDR3 DNA sequence: TGTGCCAGCGCTCCGGACAGGGTGAACACTGAAGCTTTCTTT. Amino acids: CASAPDRVNTEAFF.

CDR3 residues: CASSGEQGLNEKLFF. CDR3 DNA: TGTGCCAGCAGCGGGGAACAGGGGCTAAATGAAAAACTGTTTTTT. The chain combines TRBV9 with TRBJ1-4; 7 bases agree with TRBD1. V was pared by 3 bases and J by 5 bases, with 7 bases of the junction left unmatched. The germline V gene encodes CDR1 SGDLS and CDR2 YYNGEE. The CDR3 runs to 15 residues.

The chain's CDR3 is CASSDVWGKSNQPQHF. The CDR3 nucleotides read TGTGCCAGCAGTGACGTGTGGGGGAAAAGCAATCAGCCCCAGCATTTT. The rearrangement links TRBV25-1 to TRBJ1-5; D perhaps matches TRBD1 (5 bases). V was pared by 3 bases and J by 1 base, with 13 bases between. This CDR3 contains 16 residues. CDR1 and CDR2 from the germline V gene are MGHDK and SYGVNS.

The rearrangement uses TRBV7-9 and TRBJ2-7, with a tentative D call TRBD1 (6 bases). The CDR3 covers 13 residues. The ends were cut back, 3 bases at V and 5 bases at J, with 11 bases in the middle. The germline V gene has CDR1 SEHNR and CDR2 FQNEAQ (reference sequence). The CDR3 is CASSLRNRDEQYF. For the CDR3, the DNA is TGTGCCAGCAGCTTGAGGAACAGGGACGAGCAGTACTTC.

This sequence joins TRBV7-2 and TRBJ2-3; tentative D call: TRBD2 (5 bases). The V end lost 4 bases, the J end lost 0 bases, and 8 bases lay between the germline ends. Germline V CDR1 and CDR2: SGHTA, FQGNSA. The CDR3 sequence is 14 residues long. CDR3 amino acids: CASSSRTSTDTQYF. The CDR3 DNA sequence: TGTGCCAGCAGCTCGAGGACTAGCACAGATACGCAGTATTTT.

The genes are TRBV6-5 and TRBJ2-7; D is perhaps TRBD1 (6 bases). CDR3 length: 14 residues. Trimming took 8 bases from V and 0 from J, leaving 14 bases between them. Germline-derived CDR1 and CDR2 are MNHEY and SVGAGI. As DNA, the CDR3 is TGTGCCAGCCGAATATTGACAGGCTCCTACGAGCAGTACTTC. Amino acid sequence: CASRILTGSYEQYF.

The genes are TRBV9 and TRBJ1-1; D possibly corresponds to TRBD1 (6 bases). The germline V and J ends were trimmed by 2 bases and 1 base, with 9 bases remaining between them. This CDR3 is built from 14 residues. Looked up from germline, CDR1 is SGDLS and CDR2 is YYNGEE. The CDR3 DNA sequence: TGTGCCAGCAGCGTCGGGACACAGAACACTGAAGCTTTCTTT. Encoded protein: CASSVGTQNTEAFF. Using reference TRBV9 and TRBJ1-1 for the parts outside the CDR3, the full variable domain is DSGVTQTPKHLITATGQRVTLRCSPRSGDLSVYWYQQSLDQGLQFLIQYYNGEERAKGNILERFSAQQFPDLHSELNLSSLELGDSALYFCASSVGTQNTEAFFGQGTRLTVV.

The chain recombines TRBV19 with TRBJ1-1; 7 nucleotides line up with TRBD1. Germline V gene lookup returns CDR1 LNHDA and CDR2 SQIVND (reference sequence). The CDR3 length is 14 residues. V trimming: 4 bases; J trimming: 6 bases; junction bases outside the gene matches: 8. The CDR3 nucleotides read TGTGCCAGTAGTAAAGCAGGGGGTATCGCTGAAGCTTTCTTT. It encodes CASSKAGGIAEAFF.

The chain uses TRBV6-1 and TRBJ1-1; 8 positions agree with TRBD1. There are 18 residues in the CDR3. The junction had 15 bases not matched to a gene; V was cut back by 2 bases and J by 4 bases. The germline V gene encodes CDR1 MNHNS and CDR2 SASEGT. This CDR3 is CASSEYVVDRVRGTEAFF. Written as DNA, the CDR3 is TGTGCCAGCAGTGAATATGTCGTGGACAGGGTAAGAGGCACTGAAGCTTTCTTT.

The chain recombines TRBV5-1 with TRBJ2-3; tentative D call: TRBD2 (6 bases). Germline lookup yields CDR1 SGHRS and CDR2 YFSETQ. Trimming removed 0 bases at V and 3 bases at J, with 11 bases between. CDR3 length: 15 residues. DNA of the CDR3: TGCGCCAGCAGCTTGGGTAGAGGAGGGACAGATACGCAGTATTTT. Its protein product is CASSLGRGGTDTQYF.

This clone occurred a few times. As DNA, the CDR3 is TGTGCCAGCAGCGTAGAACTAGCGGGCACCGGGGAGCTGTTTTTT. Its protein is CASSVELAGTGELFF. The rearrangement uses TRBV9 and TRBJ2-2, with 9 bases matching TRBD2. J was trimmed by 4 bases and V by 0 bases; bases with no gene match: 1. Germline V gene data show CDR1 as SGDLS and CDR2 as YYNGEE. This CDR3 is built from 15 residues.

V usage is TRBV27 and J usage is TRBJ2-1; TRBD2 matches at 10 bases. CDR1 is MNHEY and CDR2 is SMNVEV in the germline V gene (reference sequence). Germline trimming cut 10 bases from V and 8 bases from J; bases unmatched to any gene: 14. The CDR3 loop spans 15 amino acids. The CDR3 is CATLPAGGGRDEQFF. CDR3 DNA: TGTGCCACCCTGCCAGCGGGAGGGGGGCGCGATGAGCAGTTCTTC.

V and J are TRBV25-1 and TRBJ2-2; D uncertain. This CDR3 region has 16 residues. CDR1 and CDR2 from the germline V gene are MGHDK and SYGVNS. Trimming took off 3 bases at V and 4 bases at J, with 15 bases between the two ends. The CDR3 nucleotides read TGTGCCAGCAGTGATGATTCAGGCTGGGGCACCGGGGAGCTGTTTTTT. Its protein product is CASSDDSGWGTGELFF.

This clone was detected a few times. The genes are TRBV18 and TRBJ1-4; D is uncertain. Germline V gives CDR1 KGHSH, CDR2 LQKENI. V lost 7 bases and J 8 bases, leaving 14 bases between the germline ends. The CDR3 consists of 13 residues. In DNA form, the CDR3 reads TGTGCCAGCTGTTCGACAATTTCCGAAAAACTGTTTTTT. It specifies CASCSTISEKLFF.